This T cell receptor (beta chain) emerged from a study of T-cell memory formation after mild COVID-19. This clonotype was observed a handful of times. V lost 1 base and J lost 5, with 18 bases in between. The CDR3 runs 17 residues. One entry per CDR3 protein, called by TCRdb with MiXCR from the 5' RACE reads. Counted here are approximately 440,000 distinct CDR3 sequences, 20% occurring once; the ten biggest clones make up about 8.8%. This chain uses TRBV12-3 or TRBV12-4 with TRBJ2-1, with TRBD2 as a possible D gene (7 bases). The sequence was collected from an adult woman who had mild COVID-19 (a few samples of this study predate the infection). Cell type and time point are not known. The source material was PBMCs or a T cell subset sorted from them (not recorded which). CDR3 residues: CASSLGWGGLGDNEQFF. The CDR3 DNA reads TGTGCCAGCAGTTTAGGCTGGGGGGGGCTCGGAGACAATGAGCAGTTCTTC.